This T cell receptor beta chain was sequenced in a study of blood T cells in healthy people across ages. V was pared by 1 base and J by 0 bases, with 8 bases between. The CDR3 consists of 15 residues. Germline V gene lookup returns CDR1 SGHRS and CDR2 YFSETQ. Sample-barcoded 5' priming and a J-beta primer mix drove a second PCR of about 6 to 11 cycles. Every molecule of cDNA carried a tag from a template-switch adaptor with 12 random nucleotides. TCRdb re-called the 5' RACE reads through MiXCR, storing one row per CDR3 protein. The profile shows about 630,000 distinct CDR3 sequences, 21% of them singletons. Overall study findings and caveats: Aged donors had fewer naive CD4+ cells and lower diversity than long-lived donors. Unsorted PBMCs blocked a conclusive comparison of naive and antigen-experienced cells.

Regarding this clonotype: Its antigen remains unidentified.

The TCR was taken from a man between 65 and 85 years old in good health. The specimen was blood. The rearrangement uses TRBV5-1 and TRBJ1-3, with no clear D. This CDR3 reads CASSLNSISGNTIYF. The CDR3 DNA reads TGCGCCAGCAGCTTGAACAGCATCTCTGGAAACACCATATATTTT.